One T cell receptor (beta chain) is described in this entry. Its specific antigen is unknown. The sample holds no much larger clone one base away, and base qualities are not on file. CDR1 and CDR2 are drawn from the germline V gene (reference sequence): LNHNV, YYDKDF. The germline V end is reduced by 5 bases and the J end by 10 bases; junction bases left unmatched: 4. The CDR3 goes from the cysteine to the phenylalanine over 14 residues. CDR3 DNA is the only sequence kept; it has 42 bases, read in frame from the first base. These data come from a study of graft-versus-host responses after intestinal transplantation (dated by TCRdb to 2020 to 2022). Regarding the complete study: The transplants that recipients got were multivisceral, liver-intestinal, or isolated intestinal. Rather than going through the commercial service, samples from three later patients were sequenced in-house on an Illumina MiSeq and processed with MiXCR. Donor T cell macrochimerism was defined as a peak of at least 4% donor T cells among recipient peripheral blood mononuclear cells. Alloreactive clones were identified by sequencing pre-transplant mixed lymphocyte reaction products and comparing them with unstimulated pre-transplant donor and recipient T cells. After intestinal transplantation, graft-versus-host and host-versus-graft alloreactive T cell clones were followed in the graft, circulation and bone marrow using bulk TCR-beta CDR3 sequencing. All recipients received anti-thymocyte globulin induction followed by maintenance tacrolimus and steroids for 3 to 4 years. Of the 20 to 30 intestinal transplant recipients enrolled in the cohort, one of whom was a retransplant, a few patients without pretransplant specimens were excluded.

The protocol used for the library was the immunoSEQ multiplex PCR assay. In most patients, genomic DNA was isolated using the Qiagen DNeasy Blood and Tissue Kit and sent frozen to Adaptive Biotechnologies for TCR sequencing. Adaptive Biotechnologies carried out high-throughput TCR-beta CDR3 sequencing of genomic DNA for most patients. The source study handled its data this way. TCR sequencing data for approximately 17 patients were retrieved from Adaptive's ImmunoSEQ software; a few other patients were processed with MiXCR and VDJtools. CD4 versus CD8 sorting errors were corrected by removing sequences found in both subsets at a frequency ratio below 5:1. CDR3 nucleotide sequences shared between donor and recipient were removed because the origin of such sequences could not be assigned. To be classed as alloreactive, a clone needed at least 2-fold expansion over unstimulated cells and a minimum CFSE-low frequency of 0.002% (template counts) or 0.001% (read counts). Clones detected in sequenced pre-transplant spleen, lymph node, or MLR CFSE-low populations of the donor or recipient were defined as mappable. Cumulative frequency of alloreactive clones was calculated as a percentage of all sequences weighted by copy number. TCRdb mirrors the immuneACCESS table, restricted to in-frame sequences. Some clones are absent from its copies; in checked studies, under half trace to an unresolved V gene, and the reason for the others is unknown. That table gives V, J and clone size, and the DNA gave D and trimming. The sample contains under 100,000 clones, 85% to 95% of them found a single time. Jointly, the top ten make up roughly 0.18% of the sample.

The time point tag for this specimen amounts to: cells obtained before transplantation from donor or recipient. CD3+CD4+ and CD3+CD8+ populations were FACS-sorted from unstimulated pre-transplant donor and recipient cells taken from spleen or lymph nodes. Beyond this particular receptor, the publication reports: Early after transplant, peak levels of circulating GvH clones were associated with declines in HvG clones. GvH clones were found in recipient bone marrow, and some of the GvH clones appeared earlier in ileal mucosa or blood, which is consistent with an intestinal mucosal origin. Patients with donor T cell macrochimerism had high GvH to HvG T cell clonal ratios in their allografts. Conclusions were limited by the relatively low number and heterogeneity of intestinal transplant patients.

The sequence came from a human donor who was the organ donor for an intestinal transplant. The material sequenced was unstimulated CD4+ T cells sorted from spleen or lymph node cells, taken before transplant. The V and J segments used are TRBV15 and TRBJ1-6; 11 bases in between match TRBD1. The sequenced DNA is TGTGCCACCAGCCCGGGACAGGGGGGCTCACCCCTCCACTTT. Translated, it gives CATSPGQGGSPLHF.